The TCR beta chain under discussion was sequenced for a study of human T cells and chemical hapten exposure. General study points: Versus controls, expanded TCRs had significantly more large CDR3 similarity clusters. Every donor had alopecia, and their immune response may therefore differ from healthy people's.

Specified time point: patch test 1, 2 weeks after DPC sensitization. Sample treatment: therapeutic diphenylcyclopropenone sensitization with weekly scalp DPC. Unseparated into fractions, whole blood served as the source from which total RNA was extracted. Each CDR3 protein is one row after TCRdb ran MiXCR on the RACE reads. The sample yields 350,000 or so distinct CDR3 sequences, approximately 6.9% seen once. There are many counts of this clonotype. Its antigen is not identified. CDR3 length: 14 amino acids. Germline CDR1 LGHDT, CDR2 YNNKEL (reference sequence). V gave up 0 bases and J gave up 5 bases, with 9 bases separating them.

The receptor's source is a woman aged 18-29 years with alopecia areata. Some clones in this sample may be carry-over from other donors' samples. Source: whole blood, taken in connection with sensitization to the hapten diphenylcyclopropenone (DPC). J is TRBJ2-3 and V is TRBV3-1; TRBD2 is a possible D gene (5 bases). Here the CDR3 reads CASSQDHRGDTQYF. The CDR3 bases are TGTGCCAGCAGCCAAGATCATCGGGGAGATACGCAGTATTTT.